The sequence of this T cell receptor beta chain was determined in a study of T cells in narcolepsy. With regard to this clone: Its antigen is unidentified.

Repertoires were generated with immunoSEQ multiplex PCR, while TCRdb's copy carries only in-frame clones and drops some. The data show about 27,000 clones, 84% seen once. V lost 2 bases to trimming and J lost 5 bases, with 15 bases between them. Germline-derived CDR1 and CDR2 are MNHEY and SMNVEV (reference sequence). CDR3 length equals 16 residues. Study outcomes and limitations: Autoreactive clone sequences were missing from some blood memory CD4+ repertoires. Comparing one patient's CSF and blood CD4+ clonotypes highlighted HCRT- and TRIB2-specific autoreactive clonotypes.

The sample was CD45RA- memory CD4+ T cells from PBMCs. The gene calls are TRBV27 and TRBJ2-2; perhaps TRBD2 as D (6 bases). The TCR was taken from a human donor with narcolepsy. CDR3 in DNA: TGTGCCAGCAGTTTAATTAGTGTTGGAGGGACCGGGGAGCTGTTTTTT. This sequence encodes CASSLISVGGTGELFF.